This T cell receptor beta chain was obtained from a study of CD8+CD57+ T cells in acquired aplastic anemia. Across the study: DNA per sorted CD4+ or CD8+ sample ranged about 0.2 to 30 ug, averaging roughly 3.2 ug.

The V end was cut by 1 base, the J end by 7 bases, with 8 bases between. CDR3 length equals 13 residues. The V gene's germline CDR1 is LNHNV and CDR2 YYDKDF (reference sequence). Genomic DNA templated the TCR beta VDJ and CDR3 profiling. TCRdb ran MiXCR on the reads and lists one entry per CDR3 protein. The sample yields over 150,000 distinct CDR3 sequences, just under 45% seen once. The chain is built from TRBV15 and TRBJ1-5; no firm D call. The sample taken for sequencing was sorted CD4+, CD8+, or CD8+CD57+ T cells (not recorded which) from PBMCs. This receptor was obtained from a human donor in good health. In DNA, the CDR3 is TGTGCCACCAGCAGAGTTGGCGGCCAGCCCCAGCATTTT. This codes for CATSRVGGQPQHF.